These 29 T cell receptor beta chains originate from one sample sequenced in a study of blood T cell repertoires in COVID-19. TCRdb's table, derived via immunoSEQ multiplex PCR, lists solely in-frame clones and lacks some. The sample records roughly 300,000 clones, roughly 92% being singletons. Sequencing input: peripheral blood. These TCRs come from a woman in her thirties with COVID-19, enrolled during active disease.

The chain couples TRBV27 to TRBJ2-5; 12 nucleotides line up with TRBD1. Germline V gives CDR1 MNHEY, CDR2 SMNVEV (reference sequence). This CDR3 has 14 residues. Losses at the gene ends were 6 bases for V and 5 bases for J; bases not matched to a gene: 4. The CDR3 spells CASSLGTGGETQYF. The DNA for the CDR3 is TGTGCCAGCAGCCTGGGGACAGGGGGCGAGACCCAGTACTTC.

This clone has a handful of counts. J is TRBJ2-3 and V is TRBV6-5; D gene ambiguous. Germline V gives CDR1 MNHEY, CDR2 SVGAGI. Trimming pared 0 bases from V and 2 bases from J, leaving 9 bases between. The CDR3 is 15 amino acids. Written as DNA, the CDR3 is TGTGCCAGCAGTTACTCCGTGGGCACCACAGATACGCAGTATTTT. Protein product: CASSYSVGTTDTQYF.

The table lists this clone with a count of one. The V gene is TRBV28, the J gene TRBJ2-7, with 9 bases aligning to TRBD1. The ends lost 6 bases at V and 2 bases at J; junction bases unmatched: 5. Germline assignment: CDR1 MDHEN and CDR2 SYDVKM. The CDR3 totals 14 residues. The CDR3 DNA is TGTGCCAGCAGATCGACAGGGGGAACCTACGAGCAGTACTTC. Translation: CASRSTGGTYEQYF. The complete variable domain, with remaining parts taken from reference TRBV28 and TRBJ2-7, reads DVKVTQSSRYLVKRTGEKVFLECVQDMDHENMFWYRQDPGLGLRLIYFSYDVKMKEKGDIPEGYSVSREKKERFSLILESASTNQTSMYLCASRSTGGTYEQYFGPGTRLTVT.

The rearrangement joins TRBV7-8 to TRBJ1-5; TRBD1 agrees at 9 bases. Germline trimming cut 0 bases from V and 7 bases from J; bases unmatched to any gene: 1. This CDR3 has 14 amino acids. Germline CDR1 reads SGHVS; CDR2 reads FQNEAQ. The CDR3 DNA sequence: TGTGCCAGCAGCTTAGCGGACAGGGGCCAGCCCCAGCATTTT. Amino acids: CASSLADRGQPQHF. The complete variable domain, with remaining parts taken from reference TRBV7-8 and TRBJ1-5, reads GAGVSQSPRYKVAKRGQDVALRCDPISGHVSLFWYQQALGQGPEFLTYFQNEAQLDKSGLPSDRFFAERPEGSVSTLKIQRTQQEDSAVYLCASSLADRGQPQHFGDGTRLSIL.

The rearrangement links TRBV10-1 to TRBJ2-6; a possible D gene is TRBD1 (5 bases). Germline-derived CDR1 and CDR2 are WNHNN and SYGVQD (reference sequence). CDR3 length: 15 amino acids. V lost 4 bases and J lost 0, with 7 bases in between. As DNA, the CDR3 is TGCGCCAGCAGTGGGGGCGACTCTGGGGCCAACGTCCTGACTTTC. Its protein is CASSGGDSGANVLTF.

The chain uses TRBV2 and TRBJ2-1; the match to TRBD2 covers 10 bases. The V gene's germline CDR1 is SNHLY and CDR2 FYNNEI. Trimming took 4 bases from V and 2 from J; bases not matched to a gene: 2. The CDR3 totals 15 residues. The CDR3 loop reads CASSGLAGAYNEQFF. The CDR3 region has the DNA TGTGCCAGCAGTGGCCTAGCGGGGGCCTACAATGAGCAGTTCTTC.

The gene calls are TRBV7-9 and TRBJ2-5; the D gene is possibly TRBD2 (6 bases). CDR1 is SEHNR and CDR2 is FQNEAQ in the germline V gene (reference sequence). V shed 5 bases and J shed 5 bases, with 30 bases lying between them. This CDR3 has 19 amino acids. The CDR3 sequence is CASSRRDPLARLRGETQYF. The CDR3 DNA follows: TGTGCCAGCAGCCGACGGGACCCACTAGCTCGATTGCGTGGGGAGACCCAGTACTTC.

J is TRBJ2-1 and V is TRBV10-3; TRBD1 might be the D (6 bases). The germline CDR1 and CDR2 sequences are ENHRY and SYGVKD. The V gene lost 0 bases and the J gene lost 1 base, with 13 bases spanning the gap. This CDR3 spans 17 amino acids. CDR3 nucleotide sequence: TGTGCCATCAGTGAGTCATACGGACAGCTATCCTACAATGAGCAGTTCTTC. It encodes CAISESYGQLSYNEQFF.

This clone was seen just once. The rearrangement joins TRBV25-1 to TRBJ1-2; D remains ambiguous. V lost 3 bases and J 2 bases, leaving 7 bases between the germline ends. Germline V gene data show CDR1 as MGHDK and CDR2 as SYGVNS. The CDR3 covers 13 residues. The CDR3 coding sequence is TGTGCCAGCAGTGATCTGTCGAACTATGGCTACACCTTC. It translates to CASSDLSNYGYTF.

The genes are TRBV28 and TRBJ1-2; TRBD1 matches at 7 bases. V gave up 2 bases and J gave up 4 bases; unmatched junction bases: 4. This CDR3 is 14 amino acids long. Per the germline V gene, CDR1 is MDHEN and CDR2 is SYDVKM. The chain's CDR3 is CASSLGQAVYGYTF. CDR3 nucleotides: TGTGCCAGCAGTTTAGGACAGGCGGTCTATGGCTACACCTTC.

The chain couples TRBV15 to TRBJ1-3; D is unresolved. This CDR3 spans 15 amino acids. CDR1 and CDR2 from the germline V gene are LNHNV and YYDKDF (reference sequence). Trimming pared 0 bases from V and 0 bases from J, leaving 6 bases between. The DNA of the CDR3 is TGTGCCACCAGCAGAGATCTAAGCTCTGGAAACACCATATATTTT. Translation: CATSRDLSSGNTIYF. Filled out from reference TRBV15 and TRBJ1-3, the complete variable domain reads DAMVIQNPRYQVTQFGKPVTLSCSQTLNHNVMYWYQQKSSQAPKLLFHYYDKDFNNEADTPDNFQSRRPNTSFCFLDIRSPGLGDTAMYLCATSRDLSSGNTIYFGEGSWLTVV.

The rearrangement uses TRBV2 and TRBJ1-6; D is perhaps TRBD1 (5 bases). The germline V gene has CDR1 SNHLY and CDR2 FYNNEI. This CDR3 contains 16 residues. Trimming pared 2 bases from V and 10 bases from J, leaving 18 bases between. The CDR3 bases are TGTGCCAGCAGTGAACGGACATGGCCCTTGGGATCACCCCTCCACTTT. Translation: CASSERTWPLGSPLHF.

The V call is TRBV19, the J call TRBJ1-1; the D gene is possibly TRBD1 (6 bases). This CDR3 has 14 residues. Looked up from germline, CDR1 is LNHDA and CDR2 is SQIVND (reference sequence). V was trimmed by 3 bases and J by 7 bases, leaving 15 bases between them. The CDR3 nucleotides are TGTGCCAGTAGTATGTCGACAGGCGTTTATGAAGCTTTCTTT. It specifies CASSMSTGVYEAFF.

The V and J genes are TRBV5-4 and TRBJ1-2, with 11 bases that match TRBD1. This CDR3 has 14 amino acids. Germline V lookup: CDR1 SGHNT, CDR2 YYREEE (reference sequence). The J segment lost 4 bases and the V segment lost 4 bases, leaving 3 bases of the junction unmatched. The CDR3 DNA reads TGTGCCAGCAGCACCGGGACAGGGGGCTATGGCTACACCTTC. Its translation is CASSTGTGGYGYTF.

V is TRBV27 and J is TRBJ1-1, with D possibly TRBD1 on 5 matching bases. CDR3 length: 18 residues. The germline V and J ends were trimmed by 5 bases and 0 bases, with 22 bases remaining between them. CDR1 and CDR2 (germline): MNHEY, SMNVEV (reference sequence). CDR3 coding DNA: TGTGCCAGCAGTCTCTTTGGGGGGAGGACGAGGGTGAACACTGAAGCTTTCTTT. It is translated as CASSLFGGRTRVNTEAFF.

The chain combines TRBV4-1 with TRBJ2-7; TRBD2 agrees at 9 bases. After removal of 0 bases from V and 2 bases from J, the junction contained 14 bases not matched to a gene. Looked up from germline, CDR1 is MGHRA and CDR2 is YSYEKL. This CDR3 spans 19 amino acids. CDR3 DNA sequence: TGCGCCAGCAGCCAAGAAATGGTAGCCTCCGGACTAGCGACCTACGAGCAGTACTTC. Its protein is CASSQEMVASGLATYEQYF.

V and J are TRBV5-1 and TRBJ2-7, with 9 bases identical to TRBD1. CDR3 length equals 16 residues. With V trimmed by 0 bases and J by 0 bases, 4 bases remained unmatched. Germline V CDR1 and CDR2: SGHRS, YFSETQ. Here the CDR3 DNA reads TGCGCCAGCAGCTTGGTTGGGACAGGGCCCTCCTACGAGCAGTACTTC. It codes for CASSLVGTGPSYEQYF.

The rearrangement links TRBV5-6 to TRBJ1-5; D remains ambiguous. Germline V gives CDR1 SGHDT, CDR2 YYEEEE. The CDR3 is 15 residues long. Trimming took 0 bases from V and 2 from J, leaving 9 bases between them. This CDR3 reads CASSLGWGGNQPQHF. CDR3 nucleotides: TGTGCCAGCAGCTTGGGCTGGGGAGGCAATCAGCCCCAGCATTTT.

J is TRBJ1-5 and V is TRBV11-2; D is unclear. From germline, CDR1 is SGHAT and CDR2 FQNNGV. V was pared by 5 bases and J by 0 bases, with 5 bases between. The CDR3 runs 13 residues. CDR3 sequence (DNA): TGTGCCAGCAGCGGCCATAGCAATCAGCCCCAGCATTTT. Translating it yields CASSGHSNQPQHF. Variable domain in full (rest from reference TRBV11-2 and TRBJ1-5): EAGVAQSPRYKIIEKRQSVAFWCNPISGHATLYWYQQILGQGPKLLIQFQNNGVVDDSQLPKDRFSAERLKGVDSTLKIQPAKLEDSAVYLCASSGHSNQPQHFGDGTRLSIL.

V and J are TRBV18 and TRBJ1-1, with TRBD1 as a possible D gene (5 bases). V lost 5 bases and J lost 5, with 15 bases in between. Germline V gene lookup returns CDR1 KGHSH and CDR2 LQKENI. The CDR3 length is 14 residues. CDR3 amino acids: CASSTRRDDTEAFF. The CDR3 DNA reads TGTGCCAGCTCAACACGCAGGGATGATACTGAAGCTTTCTTT.

V gene TRBV19 combines with J gene TRBJ1-2; 8 nucleotides line up with TRBD1. J was trimmed by 4 bases and V by 3 bases; bases with no gene match: 4. CDR3 size: 14 residues. Germline V gives CDR1 LNHDA, CDR2 SQIVND (reference sequence). The CDR3 here is CASSMGTGGYGYTF. In nucleotides, the CDR3 is TGTGCCAGTAGTATGGGCACAGGGGGCTATGGCTACACCTTC. The variable domain in full, completed from reference TRBV19 and TRBJ1-2, reads DGGITQSPKYLFRKEGQNVTLSCEQNLNHDAMYWYRQDPGQGLRLIYYSQIVNDFQKGDIAEGYSVSREKKESFPLTVTSAQKNPTAFYLCASSMGTGGYGYTFGSGTRLTVV.

The V call is TRBV7-9, the J call TRBJ1-1; D unclear. The germline CDR1 and CDR2 sequences are SEHNR and FQNEAQ (reference sequence). The length of the CDR3 is 16 residues. Trimming pared 4 bases from V and 0 bases from J, leaving 15 bases between. CDR3 bases: TGTGCCAGCAGCTCATATTTGTTCGGGTTGAACACTGAAGCTTTCTTT. Its protein is CASSSYLFGLNTEAFF. Using reference TRBV7-9 and TRBJ1-1 for the parts outside the CDR3, the full variable domain is DTGVSQNPRHKITKRGQNVTFRCDPISEHNRLYWYRQTLGQGPEFLTYFQNEAQLEKSRLLSDRFSAERPKGSFSTLEIQRTEQGDSAMYLCASSSYLFGLNTEAFFGQGTRLTVV.

The chain has TRBV18 and TRBJ1-2, with D hard to call. CDR3 length: 15 amino acids. Trimming took off 3 bases at V and 2 bases at J, with 13 bases between the two ends. Germline CDR1 and CDR2: KGHSH and LQKENI. Here the CDR3 DNA reads TGTGCCAGCTCACCTGTAACAGACACCAACTATGGCTACACCTTC. It encodes CASSPVTDTNYGYTF.

The chain recombines TRBV6-5 with TRBJ1-1, with D possibly TRBD1 on 5 matching bases. V gave up 7 bases and J gave up 1 base, with 10 bases separating them. The CDR3 loop spans 13 amino acids. In germline, CDR1 is MNHEY, CDR2 SVGAGI. CDR3: CASIQGANTEAFF. For the CDR3, the DNA is TGTGCCAGCATCCAAGGGGCGAACACTGAAGCTTTCTTT.

The chain is built from TRBV2 and TRBJ1-6; D is unresolved. V was pared by 7 bases and J by 7 bases, with 8 bases between. The CDR3 spans 12 residues. From germline, CDR1 is SNHLY and CDR2 FYNNEI. CDR3 DNA sequence: TGTGCCAGCACGGCGGGAAATTCACCCCTCCACTTT. Protein product: CASTAGNSPLHF.

The V call is TRBV19, the J call TRBJ1-2, with 7 bases that match TRBD1. This CDR3 contains 15 residues. Unmatched junction bases numbered 11, after V lost 7 bases and J lost 3 bases. CDR1 LNHDA and CDR2 SQIVND come from the germline V gene (reference sequence). Here the CDR3 reads CASNEGGARYYGYTF. For the CDR3, the DNA is TGTGCCAGTAATGAAGGGGGCGCTCGATACTATGGCTACACCTTC.

The genes are TRBV27 and TRBJ2-1; unclear D gene. Looked up from germline, CDR1 is MNHEY and CDR2 is SMNVEV (reference sequence). The germline V and J ends were trimmed by 6 bases and 9 bases, with 9 bases remaining between them. The CDR3 is made up of 11 amino acids. This chain's CDR3 is CASRRVGEQFF. The CDR3 region has the DNA TGTGCCAGCAGGCGTGTTGGTGAGCAGTTCTTC.

This chain links TRBV11-2 with TRBJ1-1; a possible D gene is TRBD1 (6 bases). The CDR3 consists of 14 residues. Trimming cost V 2 bases and J 7 bases, with 14 bases left between them. Germline CDR1 SGHAT, CDR2 FQNNGV. The CDR3 spells CASSLKHDRIEAFF. The CDR3 nucleotides are TGTGCCAGCAGCTTAAAACATGACAGGATTGAAGCTTTCTTT.

V is TRBV2 and J is TRBJ2-6, with TRBD2 matching over 11 bases. The CDR3 has 19 amino acids. The germline gives CDR1 SNHLY, CDR2 FYNNEI. The V segment lost 7 bases and the J segment 0 bases; nucleotides outside the gene matches: 11. The CDR3 DNA reads as TGTGCCAGCACCCCTGGGGGACTAGCGGAGAGCTCTGGGGCCAACGTCCTGACTTTC. Its protein product is CASTPGGLAESSGANVLTF.